The next 17 T cell receptor beta chains were all read from a single sample in a study of cytomegalovirus exposure and HLA in healthy donors. PCR used 60 Vbeta primers and 13 Jbeta primers. Some clones are missing from TCRdb's copy, which holds only in-frame ones; the method was immunoSEQ multiplex PCR. The repertoire holds around 130,000 clones, with roughly two thirds as singletons. Material for sequencing was PBMCs. All receptors derive from a male donor in good health and CMV-seronegative.

The V gene is TRBV7-2, the J gene TRBJ2-3; maybe TRBD2 (5 bases). V dropped 1 base and J dropped 0 bases, with 14 bases sitting between them. Germline V CDR1 and CDR2: SGHTA, FQGNSA. The CDR3 has 17 amino acids. CDR3 nucleotide sequence: TGTGCCAGCAGCTTAGTGGGAGCCCAAACTAGCACAGATACGCAGTATTTT. Translated: CASSLVGAQTSTDTQYF.

This clone was picked up one time. The chain employs TRBV7-2 and TRBJ2-7; 8 bases match TRBD2. Germline V CDR1 and CDR2: SGHTA, FQGNSA. V gave up 5 bases and J gave up 7 bases; unmatched junction bases: 10. This CDR3 spans 14 amino acids. CDR3 amino acids: CASSHGAGGEEQYF. The CDR3 region has the DNA TGTGCCAGCAGCCATGGGGCGGGGGGCGAAGAGCAGTACTTC.

This chain links TRBV19 with TRBJ2-7; no reliable D call. This CDR3 spans 11 amino acids. In germline, CDR1 is LNHDA, CDR2 SQIVND (reference sequence). Trimming cost V 5 bases and J 5 bases, with 7 bases left between them. In DNA form, the CDR3 reads TGTGCCAGTAGTGACTTAAACGAGCAGTACTTC. Amino acid sequence: CASSDLNEQYF.

There are a few counts of this clone. CDR3: CASSPAYGAILNTGELFF. The CDR3 DNA follows: TGTGCCAGCAGCCCAGCGTATGGAGCGATCCTGAACACCGGGGAGCTGTTTTTT. This chain connects TRBV7-2 to TRBJ2-2; no reliable D call. The CDR3 totals 18 residues. V lost 5 bases, J lost 1 base, and 20 bases lay in between. CDR1 and CDR2 from the germline V gene are SGHTA and FQGNSA.

The chain carries TRBV4-1 and TRBJ1-1; D perhaps matches TRBD1 (5 bases). Germline CDR1 reads MGHRA; CDR2 reads YSYEKL. Trimming took off 1 base at V and 7 bases at J, with 10 bases between the two ends. This CDR3 spans 13 amino acids. The CDR3 reads CASSQVGDDEAFF. CDR3 bases: TGCGCCAGCAGCCAAGTAGGGGATGATGAAGCTTTCTTT.

This clone has more than one count but fewer than ten. CDR3 bases: TGTGCCATCAGTGCAGATGAGGACTATGGCTACACCTTC. It translates to CAISADEDYGYTF. The rearrangement uses TRBV10-3 and TRBJ1-2; D call uncertain. The V gene lost 4 bases and the J gene lost 3 bases, with 9 bases spanning the gap. CDR3 size: 13 residues. CDR1 is ENHRY, CDR2 SYGVKD, per germline.

The chain joins TRBV7-9 to TRBJ2-3, with TRBD1 identical over 7 bases. V was clipped by 5 bases and J by 5 bases; unmatched bases: 10. The CDR3 is 15 residues long. CDR1 is SEHNR and CDR2 is FQNEAQ in the germline V gene (reference sequence). In DNA form, the CDR3 reads TGTGCCAGCAGCCGGACGAATAGGGGGCGAGATACGCAGTATTTT. It specifies CASSRTNRGRDTQYF.

This clone was counted only a few times. V usage is TRBV28 and J usage is TRBJ1-1; D possibly corresponds to TRBD1 (5 bases). The length of the CDR3 is 13 residues. CDR1 and CDR2 from the germline V gene are MDHEN and SYDVKM. V lost 2 bases, J lost 7 bases, and 11 bases lay in between. The CDR3 region is CASSLLGLVEAFF. The CDR3 coding sequence is TGTGCCAGCAGTTTACTGGGACTGGTTGAAGCTTTCTTT. Complete variable domain (other parts from reference TRBV28 and TRBJ1-1): DVKVTQSSRYLVKRTGEKVFLECVQDMDHENMFWYRQDPGLGLRLIYFSYDVKMKEKGDIPEGYSVSREKKERFSLILESASTNQTSMYLCASSLLGLVEAFFGQGTRLTVV.

This clone was seen more than once but under ten times. The rearrangement uses TRBV6-4 and TRBJ2-1, with 8 nucleotides matching TRBD2. This CDR3 spans 13 amino acids. J was trimmed by 8 bases and V by 5 bases; bases with no gene match: 5. Germline values: CDR1 MRHNA, CDR2 SNTAGT. The CDR3 spells CASSTGGADEQFF. The DNA for the CDR3 is TGTGCCAGCAGTACCGGGGGGGCAGATGAGCAGTTCTTC.

This chain joins TRBV6-6 and TRBJ1-2; 7 bases map to TRBD1. The V gene's germline CDR1 is MNHNY and CDR2 SVGAGI (reference sequence). The CDR3 is made up of 13 amino acids. The V gene end was trimmed by 4 bases and the J gene end by 3 bases; junction bases not matched to a gene: 2. The CDR3 loop reads CASSFDRDYGYTF. CDR3 DNA: TGTGCCAGCAGTTTCGACAGGGACTATGGCTACACCTTC.

The rearrangement joins TRBV7-2 to TRBJ1-5; D unclear. The length of the CDR3 is 13 residues. Trimming pared 3 bases from V and 5 bases from J, leaving 8 bases between. Germline V CDR1 and CDR2: SGHTA, FQGNSA. The CDR3 nucleotides read TGTGCCAGCAGCTTTAGATTGGATCAGCCCCAGCATTTT. This encodes CASSFRLDQPQHF.

The chain carries TRBV10-3 and TRBJ2-1; D is unclear. The CDR3 runs 12 residues. With 4 bases removed from V and 10 bases from J, the gap between germline ends came to 11 bases. Germline V CDR1 and CDR2: ENHRY, SYGVKD. The DNA of the CDR3 is TGTGCCATCAGTGCCGATAGACAAGAGCAGTTCTTC. Residues: CAISADRQEQFF.

The V call is TRBV7-8, the J call TRBJ1-3, with D unclear. The V and J ends lost 5 bases and 0 bases respectively, with 14 bases between them. CDR1 and CDR2 from the germline V gene are SGHVS and FQNEAQ. This CDR3 comprises 16 residues. The CDR3 nucleotides read TGTGCCAGCAGCCCCGAGAGGCGCCGCTCTGGAAACACCATATATTTT. Translated, it gives CASSPERRRSGNTIYF.

This clone was counted only a few times. V is TRBV6-4 and J is TRBJ2-7, with a weak D call TRBD1 (5 bases). The CDR3 runs 14 residues. The germline V gene encodes CDR1 MRHNA and CDR2 SNTAGT. Trimming removed 10 bases from V and 5 bases from J, with 21 bases in between. In DNA, the CDR3 is TGTGCCACCGTAAATGGTTCCAGGGTCCACGAGCAGTACTTC. Its protein product is CATVNGSRVHEQYF.

This sequence joins TRBV5-4 and TRBJ2-3, with 11 bases matching TRBD2. CDR1 SGHNT and CDR2 YYREEE come from the germline V gene (reference sequence). The CDR3 length is 18 residues. The J segment lost 7 bases and the V segment lost 3 bases, leaving 16 bases of the junction unmatched. The CDR3 here is CASSSHTSSGGGLYTQYF. The CDR3 DNA sequence: TGTGCCAGCAGCTCCCATACCAGTAGCGGGGGGGGGCTGTATACGCAGTATTTT.

The chain is built from TRBV6-5 and TRBJ2-1; 13 positions match TRBD2. Germline V gives CDR1 MNHEY, CDR2 SVGAGI. This CDR3 has 16 residues. V trimming: 2 bases; J trimming: 10 bases; junction bases outside the gene matches: 8. Here the CDR3 DNA reads TGTGCCAGCAGTTACCCGAGGACTAGCGGGGGTCTAGAGCAGTTCTTC. This gives the protein CASSYPRTSGGLEQFF.

V usage is TRBV5-1 and J usage is TRBJ1-2, with TRBD1 as a possible D gene (6 bases). Germline V gives CDR1 SGHRS, CDR2 YFSETQ. CDR3 length equals 15 residues. V lost 5 bases and J lost 5, with 19 bases in between. CDR3 sequence (DNA): TGCGCCAGCAGTTCGGACGGAAGGGGGTCGTATGGCTACACCTTC. Its protein product is CASSSDGRGSYGYTF.